Here is one T cell receptor beta chain with its context. This record comes from a study of blood T cell repertoires in COVID-19. Study context: There were acute and convalescent COVID-19 samples, and they came from the United States, Italy and Spain. Sample material is recorded as cDNA or gDNA derived from T cells, B-cell-depleted T cells, or PBMCs.

The data were produced by immunoSEQ multiplex PCR, yet TCRdb's version contains in-frame clones alone and is incomplete. The sample lists about 210,000 clones, about 83% occurring once. The CDR3 loop spans 16 amino acids. From germline, CDR1 is KGHSY and CDR2 FQNENV. V dropped 0 bases and J dropped 6 bases, with 15 bases sitting between them. Sequences were obtained from peripheral blood. This rearrangement joins TRBV16 to TRBJ2-1, with D possibly being TRBD1 (7 bases). The sequence came from a woman between 50 and 59 years old with active or convalescent COVID-19. The CDR3 here is CASSQSRQGGFNEQFF. The CDR3 DNA follows: TGTGCCAGCAGCCAATCCCGGCAGGGGGGATTCAATGAGCAGTTCTTC.